This note documents a single TCR beta chain sequence. Its antigen is undetermined. Generated by immunoSEQ multiplex PCR, the TCRdb table keeps only in-frame clones and is missing some. Of roughly 20,000 clones listed, about 73% are singletons. ViraFEST assay sequencing came after antigen-specific CD4+ T cells were expanded with viral peptide pools. Isolating CD4+ T cells followed more than eight days of culture. Trimming removed 1 base from V and 5 bases from J, with 10 bases in between. This CDR3 has 14 amino acids. Germline V gene data show CDR1 as SGHTS and CDR2 as YDEGEE. This sample is drawn from a study of vaccination effects on CD4 cells after COVID-19.

The genes are TRBV5-8 and TRBJ2-1; tentatively, D is TRBD2 (6 bases). The clonotype originates from a human donor who received a COVID-19 vaccine. Sequencing used CD4+ T cells from PBMCs cultured with HCoV-229E spike peptides, obtained before COVID-19 vaccination. CDR3 in amino acids: CASSLWGVDNEQFF. CDR3 DNA sequence: TGTGCCAGCAGCTTGTGGGGGGTTGACAATGAGCAGTTCTTC.